Shown below are 24 T cell receptor beta chains from a single sample sequenced in a study of tumor and adjacent non-tumor tissue in lung cancer. This sample's RNA came from whole unsorted tissue. The normal lung tissue was taken more than 3 cm from the tumor edge. Three rounds of nested PCR, following a modified ARM-PCR protocol, produced the TCRbeta library. TCRdb re-analysed the multiplex PCR reads in MiXCR, keeping a single row per CDR3 protein. This sample carries about 76,000 distinct CDR3 sequences, roughly 80% of them seen once, and the ten largest clones take around half. Sequencing input: distant non-tumor lung tissue. These TCRs come from a man aged 55-75 years with non-small cell lung cancer.

The J gene is TRBJ1-1, the V gene TRBV11-2; TRBD1 is a possible D gene (6 bases). From germline, CDR1 is SGHAT and CDR2 FQNNGV. The length of the CDR3 is 14 residues. Trimming pared 2 bases from V and 7 bases from J, leaving 14 bases between. This CDR3 reads CASSLIRRDIEAFF. CDR3 sequence (DNA): TGTGCCAGCAGCTTAATCAGGAGGGACATTGAAGCTTTCTTT.

A word on this clonotype: The junction differs from germline at one of its ends, possibly a read error. The gene calls are TRBV16 and TRBJ2-7; TRBD1 aligns across 7 bases. This CDR3 has 14 residues. CDR1 and CDR2 from the germline V gene are KGHSY and FQNENV. The CDR3 bases are TGTGCCAGTAGACCGACAGGGTCCGACTACGAGCAGTGCTTC. Translating it yields CASRPTGSDYEQCF.

Note on this clonotype: One end of the junction varies from germline; a read error may be responsible. J is TRBJ1-6 and V is TRBV11-3; D gene uncertain. Germline values: CDR1 SGHNT, CDR2 YENEEA. This CDR3 is built from 12 residues. The CDR3 region is CVSGDGYPPLHF. Written as DNA, the CDR3 is TGTGTCAGCGGCGACGGTTATCCACCACTCCACTTT.

This chain joins TRBV6-5 and TRBJ2-3; D call uncertain. Trimming cost V 9 bases and J 2 bases, with 9 bases left between them. CDR3 length: 12 amino acids. Germline loops: CDR1 MNHEY, CDR2 SVGAGI. The CDR3 DNA is TGTGCCAGATGCGCAGACACAGATACGCAGTATTTT. This encodes CARCADTDTQYF.

V usage is TRBV11-2 and J usage is TRBJ1-1; D perhaps matches TRBD1 (5 bases). The CDR3 runs to 16 residues. Germline V gives CDR1 SGHAT, CDR2 FQNNGV. V was clipped by 1 base and J by 3 bases, with 15 bases between them. The DNA of the CDR3 is TGTGCCAGCAGCTTAGGGACGGTTATGGGGGACACTGAAGCTTTCTTT. Translating gives CASSLGTVMGDTEAFF.

Comments on this clonotype: The germline gene is not matched at one end of the junction; a read error may be the cause. The chain is built from TRBV11-3 and TRBJ2-2; 10 bases match TRBD2. The CDR3 is made up of 17 amino acids. Germline loops: CDR1 SGHNT, CDR2 YENEEA. The chain's CDR3 is CVSSHLATSGSTGELFF. CDR3 DNA sequence: TGTGTCAGCAGCCACCTCGCGACTAGCGGGTCGACCGGGGAGCTGTTTTTT.

Of note for this clonotype: Relative to the germline gene, one junction end is altered; a read error may explain this. This rearrangement joins TRBV29-1 to TRBJ2-5, with D possibly matching TRBD1 (5 bases). This CDR3 spans 11 amino acids. Germline V gene lookup returns CDR1 SQVTM and CDR2 ANQGSEA. As DNA, the CDR3 is TGCATCGTTGACAGCCAAGAGACCCAGTACTTC. Its protein is CIVDSQETQYF. Full variable domain (rest looked up from reference TRBV29-1 and TRBJ2-5): SAVISQKPSRDICQRGTSLTIQCQVDSQVTMMFWYRQQPGQSLTLIATANQGSEATYESGFVIDKFPISRPNLTFSTLTVSNMSPEDSSIYLCIVDSQETQYFGPGTRLLVL.

This clonotype was detected only once. The rearrangement uses TRBV19 and TRBJ2-5, with a possible D match to TRBD2 (5 bases). V was clipped by 3 bases and J by 2 bases, with 16 bases between them. CDR3 length: 16 residues. CDR1 LNHDA and CDR2 SQIVND come from the germline V gene (reference sequence). For the CDR3, the DNA is TGTGCCAGTAGTATGTTTGACTACTTACCGCAAGAGACCCAGTACTTC. Residues: CASSMFDYLPQETQYF.

With respect to this clonotype: One end of the junction varies from germline; a read error may be responsible. The V and J genes are TRBV4-1 and TRBJ1-1; 7 bases fit TRBD1. CDR1 and CDR2 (germline): MGHRA, YSYEKL. CDR3 length: 18 residues. As DNA, the CDR3 is TGCGCCAGCAGCCACCCCAGGGGGGAGGGGGAAAAGAACACTGAAGTTTTCTTT. This encodes CASSHPRGEGEKNTEVFF.

This clonotype appeared a single time. The conserved final phenylalanine or tryptophan is absent from the CDR3, which likely points to a read error. The chain links TRBV6-6 to TRBJ1-1; no firm D call. CDR1 is MNHNY and CDR2 is SVGAGI in the germline V gene (reference sequence). CDR3 length: 13 residues. The CDR3 region has the DNA TGTGCCAGTAGTTACGTCCTGGAGACCGAAGCTTTCTCT. It yields the protein CASSYVLETEAFS.

About this clonotype itself: The germline gene is not matched at one end of the junction; a read error may be the cause. The chain employs TRBV5-1 and TRBJ1-1; TRBD1 is a possible D gene (5 bases). Germline V gene data show CDR1 as SGHRS and CDR2 as YFSETQ. The CDR3 runs to 14 residues. The CDR3, as DNA: TGCGCCAGCAGCCGGGACCCCGAGAACACTAAAGCTTTCTTT. Translating it yields CASSRDPENTKAFF. Looking up the rest from reference TRBV5-1 and TRBJ1-1 gives the full variable domain: KAGVTQTPRYLIKTRGQQVTLSCSPISGHRSVSWYQQTPGQGLQFLFEYFSETQRNKGNFPGRFSGRQFSNSRSEMNVSTLELGDSALYLCASSRDPENTKAFFGQGTRLTVV.

This clonotype was found once. A junction boundary mismatches the germline segment, possibly from a read error. The J gene is TRBJ1-6, the V gene TRBV29-1, with D possibly TRBD1 on 5 matching bases. CDR3 length equals 16 residues. Per the germline V gene, CDR1 is SQVTM and CDR2 is ANQGSEA. The CDR3: CNVDPGSMYGNSTLHF. The CDR3 DNA follows: TGTAACGTTGATCCAGGGAGCATGTACGGTAATTCAACCCTCCACTTT.

In its sample, this clonotype was seen many times. The rearrangement uses TRBV12-3 or TRBV12-4 and TRBJ2-1; 7 bases line up with TRBD2. V was pared by 3 bases and J by 8 bases, with 10 bases of the junction left unmatched. The CDR3 has 15 residues. The CDR3 nucleotides are TGTGCCAGCAGTTTCTCCGGCGGGAGAAGGGATGAGCAGTTCTTC. It encodes CASSFSGGRRDEQFF.

This clonotype was detected once. A read error may be the cause here, since a much bigger clone is one base away. The chain links TRBV6-6 to TRBJ2-7; possibly TRBD1 for D (5 bases). The germline gives CDR1 MNHNY, CDR2 SVGAGI (reference sequence). The CDR3 length is 16 residues. V was cut by 0 bases and J by 5 bases, with 17 bases left in between. The CDR3 spells CASSYSQGRRHHEQYF. CDR3 nucleotides: TGTGCCAGCAGTTACTCGCAGGGCAGGCGGCATCACGAGCAGTACTTC.

Points on this clonotype: A much larger clone lies one base from this, so it may be a read error. This chain links TRBV14 with TRBJ1-2, with a possible D match to TRBD1 (6 bases). V lost 4 bases and J lost 5, with 14 bases in between. This CDR3 has 14 amino acids. Germline V lookup: CDR1 SGHDN, CDR2 FVKESK. CDR3 amino acids: CASSPVTGPYGYTF. CDR3 coding DNA: TGTGCCAGCAGCCCCGTGACAGGCCCTTATGGCTACACCTTC.

This chain uses TRBV6-2 or TRBV6-3 with TRBJ1-5; tentatively, D is TRBD1 (6 bases). The germline V and J ends were trimmed by 6 bases and 4 bases, with 19 bases remaining between them. The CDR3 totals 16 residues. Germline CDR1 reads MNHEY; CDR2 reads SVGEGT. CDR3 loop: CASRREGQNGNQPQHF. As DNA, the CDR3 is TGTGCCAGCAGGCGTGAGGGACAAAACGGGAATCAGCCCCAGCATTTT.

Concerning this clonotype: At one boundary the junction diverges from the germline segment, which might be a read error. The rearrangement uses TRBV29-1 and TRBJ2-5; 7 bases map to TRBD2. The CDR3 length is 13 residues. From germline, CDR1 is SQVTM and CDR2 ANQGSEA. The CDR3 DNA sequence: TGCAGCGTTGCATTGGCGGGGGAAGAGACCCAATACTTC. Translation: CSVALAGEETQYF.

Comment on this clonotype: This likely comes from a read error, as the CDR3 has no conserved phenylalanine or tryptophan at its end. V and J are TRBV20-1 and TRBJ2-7; D may be TRBD1 (6 bases). The CDR3 runs to 15 residues. Germline-derived CDR1 and CDR2 are DFQATT and SNEGSKA (reference sequence). CDR3 in amino acids: CSARDLDRSSYEQYL. The CDR3 DNA follows: TGCAGTGCTAGAGATCTCGACAGGTCCTCCTATGAGCAGTACCTC.

By its share, this clonotype is medium-sized. J is TRBJ2-1 and V is TRBV11-3; 8 bases agree with TRBD2. J lost 5 bases, V lost 5 bases, and 2 bases had no gene match. Germline loops: CDR1 SGHNT, CDR2 YENEEA. This CDR3 is built from 13 residues. The DNA for the CDR3 is TGTGCCAGCAGCGGGACTAGGAACAATGAGCAGTTCTTC. Protein: CASSGTRNNEQFF. The full variable domain, completed using reference TRBV11-3 and TRBJ2-1, is EAGVVQSPRYKIIEKKQPVAFWCNPISGHNTLYWYLQNLGQGPELLIRYENEEAVDDSQLPKDRFSAERLKGVDSTLKIQPAELGDSAVYLCASSGTRNNEQFFGPGTRLTVL.

To note about this clonotype: Just one base apart from a much larger clone, this may be a read error. The chain joins TRBV20-1 to TRBJ2-5; D remains unclear. This CDR3 is 15 amino acids long. Germline V lookup: CDR1 DFQATT, CDR2 SNEGSKA (reference sequence). The CDR3 DNA is TGCAGTGATAGAGATCTGCGGCTGGCCCAAGAGACCCAGTACTTC. Amino acid sequence: CSDRDLRLAQETQYF.

As for this clonotype: One end of the junction varies from germline; a read error may be responsible. The chain couples TRBV20-1 to TRBJ1-1; tentative D call: TRBD1 (6 bases). CDR1 and CDR2 from the germline V gene are DFQATT and SNEGSKA (reference sequence). This CDR3 spans 15 amino acids. CDR3 bases: TGCACTGCTAGAGATTGTAGGGGGGTGAACACTGAATCTTTCTTT. Translation: CTARDCRGVNTESFF.

Concerning this clonotype itself: It may be a read error: a sequence one base away is much more abundant. The rearrangement uses TRBV5-8 and TRBJ2-3; D may be TRBD2 (5 bases). CDR3 size: 14 residues. The V end was cut by 1 base, the J end by 5 bases, with 11 bases between. The germline CDR1 and CDR2 sequences are SGHTS and YDEGEE. The chain's CDR3 is CASSLLGSLDTQYF. The CDR3 DNA follows: TGTGCCAGCAGCTTGTTGGGGAGTCTAGATACGCAGTATTTT.

As to this clonotype: The DNA is left out, because the CDR3 cannot be placed on it with certainty; the CDR3 is given as TCRdb lists it. V is TRBV6-6 and J is TRBJ2-1; the DNA was not used to check the table's D call, TRBD2. Germline CDR1 and CDR2: MNHNY and SVGAGI (reference sequence). Including both end residues, the CDR3 is 15 amino acids long. The CDR3 spells CASNWGGGAYNELFF.

A note on this clonotype: In this CDR3 the conserved last residue, phenylalanine or tryptophan, is missing, so a read error is likely. V and J are TRBV11-2 and TRBJ2-3; 9 bases are shared with TRBD2. The length of the CDR3 is 14 residues. From germline, CDR1 is SGHAT and CDR2 FQNNGV. The CDR3 here is CVSSFLAGCVQQYL. CDR3 DNA: TGTGTTAGCAGCTTTCTAGCGGGGTGCGTTCAGCAGTATTTA.